This T cell receptor beta chain comes out of a study of T cell repertoires in cytomegalovirus infection. Study details: In public TCR beta signatures, there were indications of both CMV infection and matching HLA type. Overall study findings and caveats: There were HLA-C-restricted CMV-specific TCR beta clonotypes dominating the ex vivo response.

The CDR3 sequence is 17 residues long. J gave up 3 bases and V 3 bases, and 11 bases lay outside the gene matches. This clonotype has at least ten counts. Antigen: not known. TCRdb redid the calling of the reads with MiXCR, one entry per CDR3 protein. The sample has 250,000 or so distinct CDR3 sequences, over 8% seen once. The receptor comes from a human donor in good health (CMV status not recorded). Some clones in this sample may be carry-over from other donors' samples. The chain couples TRBV12-3 or TRBV12-4 to TRBJ2-1; 7 nucleotides line up with TRBD2. The sample was PBMCs. The CDR3: CASSFGGAGRIYNEQFF. CDR3 coding DNA: TGTGCCAGCAGTTTTGGTGGAGCGGGACGGATCTACAATGAGCAGTTCTTC.